This T cell receptor (beta chain) was retrieved from a study of blood T cells in healthy people across ages. With regard to this clonotype: Its antigen remains unidentified.

They isolated at least 6 million PBMCs from each sample. Extractions gave at least 5.5 micrograms of total RNA per sample. Looked up from germline, CDR1 is MGHRA and CDR2 is YSYEKL. CDR3 length: 18 residues. The V gene end was trimmed by 0 bases and the J gene end by 2 bases; junction bases not matched to a gene: 10. A second PCR of 7 to 11 cycles used a sample-barcoded 5' primer and a J-beta primer mix. Carrying 12 random nucleotides, a template-switch adaptor labeled each individual cDNA molecule. TCRdb reprocessed the 5' RACE reads with MiXCR, giving one entry per CDR3 protein. The sample lists about 290,000 distinct CDR3 sequences, roughly a quarter occurring once. General study points: Versus aged donors, long-lived donors had higher diversity and more naive CD4+ cells.

The sequenced material came from blood. The sequence came from an older woman in good health. V gene TRBV4-1 combines with J gene TRBJ2-5, with 9 bases lining up with TRBD1. CDR3 protein: CASSQESYPGQGQETQYF. CDR3 coding DNA: TGCGCCAGCAGCCAAGAAAGCTACCCTGGACAGGGGCAAGAGACCCAGTACTTC.